This TCR beta chain was identified in a study of cytomegalovirus exposure and HLA in healthy donors. V gave up 1 base and J gave up 4 bases, with 17 bases separating them. Germline V gives CDR1 SGHDT, CDR2 YYEEEE. The CDR3 consists of 16 residues. A word on this clone: What it binds is unknown.

All the people who gave samples were healthy bone marrow donors. Use of 60 Vbeta and 13 Jbeta primers characterized the PCR. Profiled with immunoSEQ multiplex PCR; TCRdb holds only in-frame clones, not every one. The data contain approximately 35,000 clones, 84% of them singletons. The study's findings and limits: A previous analysis found most TCR beta V segments productive roughly 87% or roughly 30% of the time. Using a false discovery rate of 0.05, a later analysis showed that 16,951 TCR beta sequences were associated with HLA alleles.

Sequencing was done on a sample of PBMCs. This sequence originates from a woman between 18 and 29 years old in good health and CMV-seronegative. The chain carries TRBV5-6 and TRBJ1-2, with D possibly matching TRBD1 (6 bases). For the CDR3, the DNA is TGTGCCAGCAGCTTGTTTGGGGACAATAAAAGCTATGGCTACACCTTC. It yields the protein CASSLFGDNKSYGYTF.